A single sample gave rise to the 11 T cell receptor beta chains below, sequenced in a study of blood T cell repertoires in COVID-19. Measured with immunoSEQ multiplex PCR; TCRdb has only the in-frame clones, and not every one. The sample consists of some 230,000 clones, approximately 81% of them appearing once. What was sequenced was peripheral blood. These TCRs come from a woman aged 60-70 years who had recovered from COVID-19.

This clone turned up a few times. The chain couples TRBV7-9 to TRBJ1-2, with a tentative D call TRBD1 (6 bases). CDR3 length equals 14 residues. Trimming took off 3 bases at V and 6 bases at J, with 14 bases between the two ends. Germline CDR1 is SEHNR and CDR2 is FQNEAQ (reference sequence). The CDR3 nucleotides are TGTGCCAGCAGCTTGCAGGGGCGTAAGGATGGCTACACCTTC. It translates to CASSLQGRKDGYTF. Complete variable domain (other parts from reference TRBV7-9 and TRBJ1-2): DTGVSQNPRHKITKRGQNVTFRCDPISEHNRLYWYRQTLGQGPEFLTYFQNEAQLEKSRLLSDRFSAERPKGSFSTLEIQRTEQGDSAMYLCASSLQGRKDGYTFGSGTRLTVV.

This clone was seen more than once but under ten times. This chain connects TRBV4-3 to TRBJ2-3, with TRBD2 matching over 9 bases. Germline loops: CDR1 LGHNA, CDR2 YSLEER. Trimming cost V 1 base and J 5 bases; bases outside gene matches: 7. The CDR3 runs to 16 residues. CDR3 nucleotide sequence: TGCGCCAGCAGCCAAGGATGGCGGGGGGGCGAAGATACGCAGTATTTT. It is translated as CASSQGWRGGEDTQYF.

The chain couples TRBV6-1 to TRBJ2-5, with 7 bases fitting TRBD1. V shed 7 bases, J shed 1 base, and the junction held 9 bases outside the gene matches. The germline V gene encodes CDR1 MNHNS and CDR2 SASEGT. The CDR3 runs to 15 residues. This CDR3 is CASTDRARGQETQYF. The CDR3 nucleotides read TGTGCCAGCACTGACAGGGCTAGGGGCCAAGAGACCCAGTACTTC.

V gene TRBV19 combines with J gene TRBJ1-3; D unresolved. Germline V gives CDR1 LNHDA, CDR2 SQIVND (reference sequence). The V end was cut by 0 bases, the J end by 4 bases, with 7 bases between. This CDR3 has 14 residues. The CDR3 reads CASSIDSSGNTIYF. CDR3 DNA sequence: TGTGCCAGTAGTATAGACAGTTCCGGAAACACCATATATTTT.

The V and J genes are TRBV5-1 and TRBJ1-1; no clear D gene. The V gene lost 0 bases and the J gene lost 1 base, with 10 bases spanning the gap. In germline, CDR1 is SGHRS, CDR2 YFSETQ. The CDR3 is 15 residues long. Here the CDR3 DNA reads TGCGCCAGCAGCTTGGTGGGCCTAAAGAACACTGAAGCTTTCTTT. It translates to CASSLVGLKNTEAFF.

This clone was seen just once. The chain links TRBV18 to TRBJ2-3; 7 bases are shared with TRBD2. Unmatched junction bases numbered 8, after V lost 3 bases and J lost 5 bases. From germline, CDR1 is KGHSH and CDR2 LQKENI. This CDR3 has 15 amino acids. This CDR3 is CASSPSTSRLDTQYF. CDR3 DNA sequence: TGTGCCAGCTCACCGTCGACTAGCCGACTAGATACGCAGTATTTT.

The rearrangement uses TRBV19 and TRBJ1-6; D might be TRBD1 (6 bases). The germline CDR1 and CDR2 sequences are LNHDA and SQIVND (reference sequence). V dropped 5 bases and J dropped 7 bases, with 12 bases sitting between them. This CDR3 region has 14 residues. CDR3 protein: CASSLTGANSPLHF. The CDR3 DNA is TGTGCCAGTAGTTTGACAGGTGCGAATTCACCCCTCCACTTT.

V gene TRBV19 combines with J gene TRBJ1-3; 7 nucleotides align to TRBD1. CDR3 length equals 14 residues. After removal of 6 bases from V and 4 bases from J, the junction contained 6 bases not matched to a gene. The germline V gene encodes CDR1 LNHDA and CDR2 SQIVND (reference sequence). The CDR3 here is CASSPDRAGNTIYF. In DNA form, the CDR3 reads TGTGCCAGTAGCCCCGACAGGGCCGGAAACACCATATATTTT.

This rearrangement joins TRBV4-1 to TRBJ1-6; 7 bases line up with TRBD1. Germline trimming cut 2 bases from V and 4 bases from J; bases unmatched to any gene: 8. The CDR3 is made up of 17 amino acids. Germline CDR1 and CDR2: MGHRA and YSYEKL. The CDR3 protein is CASSQKHRDRYNSPLHF. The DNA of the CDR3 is TGCGCCAGCAGCCAAAAACACCGGGACAGATATAATTCACCCCTCCACTTT.

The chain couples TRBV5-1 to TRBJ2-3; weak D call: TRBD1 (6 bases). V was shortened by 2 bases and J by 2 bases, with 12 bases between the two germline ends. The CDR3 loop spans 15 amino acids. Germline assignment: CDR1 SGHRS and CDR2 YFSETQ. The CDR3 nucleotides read TGCGCCAGCAGCTTCGTTGGACAGAACACAGATACGCAGTATTTT. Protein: CASSFVGQNTDTQYF.

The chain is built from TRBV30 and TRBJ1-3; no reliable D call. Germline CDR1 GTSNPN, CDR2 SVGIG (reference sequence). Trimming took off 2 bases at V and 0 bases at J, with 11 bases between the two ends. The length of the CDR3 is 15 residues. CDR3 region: CAWSWAMSSGNTIYF. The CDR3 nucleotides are TGTGCCTGGAGTTGGGCCATGAGCTCTGGAAACACCATATATTTT.